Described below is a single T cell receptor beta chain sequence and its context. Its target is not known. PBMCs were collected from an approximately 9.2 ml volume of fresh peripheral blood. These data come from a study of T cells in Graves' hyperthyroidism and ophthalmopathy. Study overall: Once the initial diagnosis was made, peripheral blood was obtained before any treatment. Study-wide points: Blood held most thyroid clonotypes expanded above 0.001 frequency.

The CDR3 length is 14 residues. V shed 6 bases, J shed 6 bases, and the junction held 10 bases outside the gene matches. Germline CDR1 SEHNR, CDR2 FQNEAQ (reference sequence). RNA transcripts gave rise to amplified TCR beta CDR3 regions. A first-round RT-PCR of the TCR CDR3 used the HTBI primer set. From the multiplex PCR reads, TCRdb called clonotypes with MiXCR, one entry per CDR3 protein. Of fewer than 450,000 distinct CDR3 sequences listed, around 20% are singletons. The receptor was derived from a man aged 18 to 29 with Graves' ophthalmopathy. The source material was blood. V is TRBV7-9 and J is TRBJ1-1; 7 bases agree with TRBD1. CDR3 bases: TGTGCCAGCAGTCCAGGGGGAGGGGCCCCTGAAGCTTTCTTT. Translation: CASSPGGGAPEAFF.